This T cell receptor (beta chain) is from a study of T cells in localized non-small cell lung cancer. Of note for this clone: No antigen is known for it.

Assay used: immunoSEQ multiplex PCR; TCRdb lists only in-frame clones, some missing. The repertoire holds 41,000 or so clones, with around 87% as singletons. Study-wide results and limits: Median detection of top 100 tumor clones in adjacent lung was around 57 clones. There was an association of higher blood T cell density with longer overall survival. The highest T cell clonality was in uninvolved adjacent lung, above tumor.

This CDR3 is built from 14 residues. Germline V CDR1 and CDR2: GTSNPN, SVGIG (reference sequence). V shed 0 bases, J shed 1 base, and the junction held 1 base outside the gene matches. The chain recombines TRBV30 with TRBJ1-1, with 8 bases matching TRBD1. This receptor was taken from a woman aged 18-49 years with stage III lung adenocarcinoma. This specimen was peripheral blood, taken before any cancer treatment. Written as DNA, the CDR3 is TGTGCCTGGAGTGTCCAGGGGGCGAACACTGAAGCTTTCTTT. This translates into CAWSVQGANTEAFF.